The subject of this entry is one TCR beta chain. Its matching antigen is unknown. The data derive from a study of vaccination and CD4 T cells after COVID-19. Study-level background: Six males and four females, two of them Hispanic, were enrolled as convalescents. The cells in question were stimulated using overlapping spike peptides derived from SARS-CoV-2, HCoV-NL63, HCoV-OC43 and HCoV-229E. General study results and limits: Spike mono-reactivity was found in 304 of the 307 vaccine-specific clones identified in convalescent patients.

J gave up 4 bases and V 4 bases, and 3 bases lay outside the gene matches. Germline V gene data show CDR1 as SEHNR and CDR2 as FQNEAQ (reference sequence). The CDR3 runs 15 residues. Sequencing of DNA taken from cultured CD4+ T cells relied on the Oncomine TCR Beta short-read assay. One entry per CDR3 protein results from TCRdb running MiXCR on the PCR reads. The table shows about 15,000 distinct CDR3 sequences, with around 50% occurring only once. Treatment denoted: approximately nine-day PBMC culture with coronavirus spike peptide pools or control peptides (ViraFEST assay). Peptide pools at approximately 9.4 ug/ml, together with approximately 9.6 IU/ml IL-2, were added to cultures of 2 million to 2.5 million PBMCs per well.

The sequence was obtained from a human donor who had recovered from COVID-19. Sequencing used CD4+ T cells from blood, cultured in vitro. This chain links TRBV7-9 with TRBJ2-1, with 11 bases that match TRBD2. The CDR3 DNA is TGTGCCAGCAGCTCGACTAGCGGGAAATACAATGAGCAGTTCTTC. It translates to CASSSTSGKYNEQFF.